One sample yielded the 22 T cell receptor beta chains listed below, sequenced in a study of T cells after yellow fever vaccination. MiXCR, applied by TCRdb to the 5' RACE reads, yields one record per CDR3 protein. The table lists over 250,000 distinct CDR3 sequences, 4.1% of them singletons. Source: PBMCs, taken 5 days after the yellow fever booster vaccination. These TCRs come from a man younger than 35 who received the YFV17D yellow fever vaccine.

In DNA form, the CDR3 reads TGTGCCAGCAGCAACTCCCGACAGGGAGGCTACACCTTC. Residues: CASSNSRQGGYTF. The chain couples TRBV6-2 or TRBV6-3 to TRBJ1-2, with 7 bases lining up with TRBD1. Trimming took 6 bases from V and 8 from J; bases not matched to a gene: 9. Germline lookup yields CDR1 MNHEY and CDR2 SVGEGT. The CDR3 runs 13 residues.

This clonotype was found a few times. The junction departs from the called germline gene at one end, perhaps through a read error. The rearrangement joins TRBV19 to TRBJ2-1; 9 nucleotides agree with TRBD1. Looked up from germline, CDR1 is LNHDA and CDR2 is SQIVND (reference sequence). The CDR3 length is 15 residues. CDR3 sequence: CASSTPGQGLNEQFF. The CDR3 DNA reads TGTGCCAGCAGTACACCGGGACAGGGCCTCAATGAGCAGTTCTTC.

Only a few counts were recorded for this clonotype. The chain employs TRBV29-1 and TRBJ2-2; the D gene is possibly TRBD2 (5 bases). The germline gives CDR1 SQVTM, CDR2 ANQGSEA. Trimming took off 2 bases at V and 7 bases at J, with 8 bases between the two ends. The CDR3 loop spans 12 amino acids. The CDR3: CSVELAIGELFF. CDR3 bases: TGCAGCGTTGAACTAGCTATCGGGGAGCTGTTTTTT.

This chain connects TRBV5-1 to TRBJ2-2, with TRBD2 identical over 8 bases. Germline loops: CDR1 SGHRS, CDR2 YFSETQ. V dropped 9 bases and J dropped 3; count of bases not matched to a gene: 10. The CDR3 contains 15 residues. The CDR3 loop reads CATGPTGGHTGELFF. The CDR3 DNA reads as TGCGCCACCGGTCCGACGGGGGGGCACACCGGGGAGCTGTTTTTT.

The sample holds a few counts of this clonotype. V and J are TRBV4-2 and TRBJ2-7; a possible D gene is TRBD2 (5 bases). Germline CDR1 and CDR2: LGHNA and YNFKEQ. V was shortened by 0 bases and J by 6 bases, with 9 bases between the two germline ends. The CDR3 sequence is 13 residues long. Here the CDR3 reads CASSQDFSGEQYF. The CDR3 DNA is TGTGCCAGCAGCCAAGACTTCAGCGGCGAGCAGTACTTC.

This clonotype was detected a few times. The chain recombines TRBV10-3 with TRBJ2-5; 7 bases fit TRBD1. This CDR3 is built from 12 residues. Per germline, CDR1 ENHRY and CDR2 SYGVKD. V shed 10 bases, J shed 5 bases, and the junction held 7 bases outside the gene matches. In DNA, the CDR3 is TGTGCCACCACAACAGGGGCGGAGACCCAGTACTTC. Translated, it gives CATTTGAETQYF.

This clonotype occurred a few times. V and J are TRBV27 and TRBJ1-2, with D possibly TRBD1 on 5 matching bases. CDR1 is MNHEY, CDR2 SMNVEV, per germline (reference sequence). Trimming stripped 6 bases from V and 5 bases from J, with 10 bases between. This CDR3 region has 12 residues. The CDR3 loop is CASSRDRYGYTF. The CDR3 DNA reads as TGTGCCAGCAGCCGGGACCGGTATGGCTACACCTTC.

In this sample, this clonotype turned up many times. The chain combines TRBV19 with TRBJ2-2, with D possibly TRBD2 on 6 matching bases. CDR1 and CDR2 from the germline V gene are LNHDA and SQIVND (reference sequence). CDR3 length: 15 residues. V was cut by 6 bases and J by 4 bases, with 15 bases left in between. CDR3 sequence reads: CASSRYRDSTGELFF. The CDR3 bases are TGTGCCAGTAGCAGATACCGGGACTCCACCGGGGAGCTGTTTTTT.

This clonotype appeared many times. The CDR3 bases are TGTGCCAGCAGCCCCGGGACTAGCGGGGAGGAGACCCAGTACTTC. This codes for CASSPGTSGEETQYF. The J gene is TRBJ2-5, the V gene TRBV7-2, with TRBD2 matching 13 bases. CDR3 length equals 15 residues. The germline V gene encodes CDR1 SGHTA and CDR2 FQGNSA. J gave up 5 bases and V 5 bases, and 5 bases lay outside the gene matches.

This clonotype was counted a few times. This chain links TRBV5-4 with TRBJ2-7; 9 nucleotides match TRBD2. The V and J ends lost 4 bases and 4 bases, in that order; junction bases with no gene match: 9. CDR1 and CDR2 (germline): SGHNT, YYREEE (reference sequence). The CDR3 totals 15 residues. The CDR3 sequence is CASSPDSGGVYEQYF. Here the CDR3 DNA reads TGTGCCAGCAGCCCGGATAGCGGGGGAGTTTACGAGCAGTACTTC.

The chain employs TRBV6-2 or TRBV6-3 and TRBJ1-5; D possibly corresponds to TRBD1 (6 bases). The CDR3 has 13 amino acids. Germline values: CDR1 MNHEY, CDR2 SVGEGT. The V end was cut by 2 bases, the J end by 7 bases, with 9 bases between. The CDR3 loop is CASSYGGRQPQHF. The CDR3 nucleotides read TGTGCCAGCAGTTACGGGGGCCGGCAGCCCCAGCATTTT.

The V gene is TRBV7-2, the J gene TRBJ2-7, with TRBD1 matching over 8 bases. V trimming: 4 bases; J trimming: 3 bases; junction bases outside the gene matches: 2. CDR1 is SGHTA, CDR2 FQGNSA, per germline. The CDR3 totals 13 residues. CDR3 protein: CASSWTGNYEQYF. CDR3 nucleotides: TGTGCCAGCAGCTGGACAGGGAACTACGAGCAGTACTTC.

The table lists this clonotype with a few counts. The chain links TRBV7-3 to TRBJ2-1; 9 nucleotides match TRBD2. V was pared by 5 bases and J by 7 bases, with 6 bases of the junction left unmatched. The CDR3 is 14 amino acids. Per the germline V gene, CDR1 is SGHTA and CDR2 is FQGTGA. This chain's CDR3 is CASSISGGSNEQFF. The CDR3 coding sequence is TGTGCCAGCAGCATAAGCGGGGGGTCAAATGAGCAGTTCTTC.

This clonotype was seen at least ten times. The gene calls are TRBV5-5 and TRBJ2-1; 8 positions agree with TRBD2. Per germline, CDR1 SGHKS and CDR2 YYEKEE (reference sequence). J was trimmed by 6 bases and V by 5 bases; bases with no gene match: 7. This CDR3 has 14 residues. The CDR3 reads CASRIYGLANEQFF. Written as DNA, the CDR3 is TGTGCCAGCAGGATTTACGGACTAGCCAATGAGCAGTTCTTC.

This rearrangement joins TRBV11-2 to TRBJ1-4; a weak D match, TRBD1 (6 bases). CDR1 is SGHAT and CDR2 is FQNNGV in the germline V gene. Trimming stripped 3 bases from V and 14 bases from J, with 19 bases between. CDR3 length equals 14 residues. The CDR3: CASSLTPGGHNLFF. In DNA, the CDR3 is TGTGCCAGCAGCTTGACCCCGGGGGGCCATAACCTGTTTTTT.

This clonotype was seen repeatedly, ten times or more. V and J are TRBV3-1 and TRBJ2-3, with D unresolved. The germline CDR1 and CDR2 sequences are LGHDT and YNNKEL (reference sequence). This CDR3 region has 13 residues. V dropped 1 base and J dropped 6 bases, with 8 bases sitting between them. The CDR3 region has the DNA TGTGCCAGCAGCCAAGGAGGAGCGGATACGCAGTATTTT. It is translated as CASSQGGADTQYF.

The rearrangement uses TRBV5-1 and TRBJ1-2; D call uncertain. The CDR3 sequence is 17 residues long. V gave up 0 bases and J gave up 2 bases, with 17 bases separating them. CDR1 and CDR2 (germline): SGHRS, YFSETQ. The chain's CDR3 is CASSLEYFEVGNYGYTF. CDR3 nucleotides: TGCGCCAGCAGCTTGGAGTATTTCGAGGTCGGGAACTATGGCTACACCTTC.

This clonotype has just a few counts. This chain links TRBV7-3 with TRBJ2-7; 8 bases map to TRBD2. V shed 1 base, J shed 4 bases, and the junction held 6 bases outside the gene matches. The CDR3 loop spans 15 amino acids. CDR1 and CDR2 from the germline V gene are SGHTA and FQGTGA. The CDR3 sequence: CASSLMSGGRYEQYF. The CDR3, as DNA: TGTGCCAGCAGCTTAATGAGCGGGGGCCGATACGAGCAGTACTTC.

Only a few counts were recorded for this clonotype. CDR3 loop: CASSLAFYLAGGAGELFF. The CDR3 coding sequence is TGTGCCAGCAGCTTGGCCTTCTATCTAGCGGGGGGAGCCGGGGAGCTGTTTTTT. The genes are TRBV5-5 and TRBJ2-2, with TRBD2 identical over 11 bases. The germline V gene has CDR1 SGHKS and CDR2 YYEKEE (reference sequence). Losses at the gene ends were 0 bases for V and 6 bases for J; bases not matched to a gene: 10. This CDR3 spans 18 amino acids. The full variable domain, completed using reference TRBV5-5 and TRBJ2-2, is DAGVTQSPTHLIKTRGQQVTLRCSPISGHKSVSWYQQVLGQGPQFIFQYYEKEERGRGNFPDRFSARQFPNYSSELNVNALLLGDSALYLCASSLAFYLAGGAGELFFGEGSRLTVL.

This clonotype has just a few counts. This rearrangement joins TRBV5-1 to TRBJ2-3, with 16 bases that match TRBD2. Germline-derived CDR1 and CDR2 are SGHRS and YFSETQ. The J segment lost 1 base and the V segment lost 3 bases, leaving 2 bases of the junction unmatched. This CDR3 is 17 amino acids long. CDR3 in amino acids: CASSSGTSGGGTDTQYF. DNA of the CDR3: TGCGCCAGCAGCTCCGGGACTAGCGGGGGGGGCACAGATACGCAGTATTTT.

The J gene is TRBJ2-7, the V gene TRBV2, with 8 bases fitting TRBD2. V gave up 4 bases and J gave up 5 bases; unmatched junction bases: 7. The CDR3 is made up of 14 amino acids. Germline V gives CDR1 SNHLY, CDR2 FYNNEI. CDR3 residues: CASSVTGLAHEQYF. The CDR3 coding sequence is TGTGCCAGCAGTGTAACAGGACTAGCTCACGAGCAGTACTTC.

A few counts support this clonotype. The chain carries TRBV29-1 and TRBJ1-4, with D uncertain. CDR1 and CDR2 from the germline V gene are SQVTM and ANQGSEA. The V end was cut by 7 bases, the J end by 3 bases, with 18 bases between. The CDR3 consists of 15 residues. The CDR3 loop reads CSAKIGISANEKLFF. In DNA, the CDR3 is TGCAGCGCCAAAATCGGGATTAGCGCTAATGAAAAACTGTTTTTT.